The 32 T cell receptor beta chains reported below all come from one sample, sequenced in a study of T cell responses to AZD1222 COVID-19 vaccine. Profiled with immunoSEQ multiplex PCR; TCRdb holds only in-frame clones, not every one. Counted here are about 14,000 clones, under 85% occurring once; the ten biggest clones make up 30% to 45%. Sequenced material: peripheral blood, taken 28 days after the second AZD1222 dose. These receptors came from an adult who received the AZD1222 COVID-19 vaccine.

This chain joins TRBV29-1 and TRBJ1-4; 7 bases fit TRBD1. This CDR3 contains 13 residues. The trim removed 5 bases at V and 6 bases at J, leaving 6 bases unmatched. The V gene's germline CDR1 is SQVTM and CDR2 ANQGSEA. In DNA, the CDR3 is TGCAGCGTTAGGGGGGACAGCTATGAAAAACTGTTTTTT. Protein: CSVRGDSYEKLFF. The full variable domain, in which reference TRBV29-1 and TRBJ1-4 provide the parts outside the CDR3, is SAVISQKPSRDICQRGTSLTIQCQVDSQVTMMFWYRQQPGQSLTLIATANQGSEATYESGFVIDKFPISRPNLTFSTLTVSNMSPEDSSIYLCSVRGDSYEKLFFGSGTQLSVL.

The CDR3 region is CASSPQGGGNTIYF. CDR3 DNA: TGCGCCAGCAGCCCACAGGGAGGCGGAAACACCATATATTTT. The genes are TRBV5-1 and TRBJ1-3; tentatively, D is TRBD1 (6 bases). V gave up 4 bases and J gave up 4 bases, with 12 bases separating them. Germline values: CDR1 SGHRS, CDR2 YFSETQ. This CDR3 region has 14 residues.

The chain uses TRBV10-3 and TRBJ2-3; perhaps TRBD2 as D (7 bases). The V and J ends lost 0 bases and 1 base respectively, with 20 bases between them. The CDR3 has 19 amino acids. Per germline, CDR1 ENHRY and CDR2 SYGVKD. The CDR3 sequence: CAISESGRGPSPGTDTQYF. CDR3 nucleotide sequence: TGTGCCATCAGTGAGTCGGGGCGGGGGCCCTCCCCCGGCACAGATACGCAGTATTTT.

This clone was seen a few times. V is TRBV19 and J is TRBJ1-1; D gene ambiguous. CDR1 is LNHDA and CDR2 is SQIVND in the germline V gene (reference sequence). This CDR3 is built from 17 residues. The germline V and J ends were trimmed by 3 bases and 3 bases, with 20 bases remaining between them. CDR3 coding DNA: TGTGCCAGTAGTATGCTAAGTGCGGCTTTTATGGACACTGAAGCTTTCTTT. Its translation is CASSMLSAAFMDTEAFF.

This chain joins TRBV7-2 and TRBJ1-2; 9 bases are shared with TRBD1. V lost 4 bases and J lost 2; bases outside the gene matches: 5. This CDR3 is 15 amino acids long. Germline assignment: CDR1 SGHTA and CDR2 FQGNSA. CDR3 amino acids: CASSSQGAGNYGYTF. The DNA for the CDR3 is TGTGCCAGCAGCTCACAGGGGGCTGGAAACTATGGCTACACCTTC.

The CDR3 protein is CASSYSQGNTIYF. DNA for the CDR3: TGTGCCAGCAGTTACTCGCAGGGGAACACCATATATTTT. The chain employs TRBV6-5 and TRBJ1-3; D perhaps matches TRBD1 (6 bases). V lost 0 bases, J lost 7 bases, and 7 bases lay in between. Germline lookup yields CDR1 MNHEY and CDR2 SVGAGI. This CDR3 is built from 13 residues.

J is TRBJ1-4 and V is TRBV21-1. TRBV21-1 is designated a pseudogene. The CDR3 is 16 amino acids. The CDR3, as DNA: TGTGCCAGCAGCCCTTCCGGAGGAGGGCTTAATGAAAAACTGTTTTTT. Protein: CASSPSGGGLNEKLFF.

The rearrangement links TRBV7-6 to TRBJ1-3; D perhaps matches TRBD1 (5 bases). Germline V gene data show CDR1 as SGHVS and CDR2 as FNYEAQ. The CDR3 is 15 residues long. Trimming removed 2 bases from V and 4 bases from J, with 12 bases in between. CDR3 residues: CASSLQGHTGNTIYF. Here the CDR3 DNA reads TGTGCCAGCAGCTTACAAGGACATACGGGAAACACCATATATTTT.

The chain employs TRBV29-1 and TRBJ2-7; maybe TRBD1 (5 bases). Germline V lookup: CDR1 SQVTM, CDR2 ANQGSEA. There are 11 residues in the CDR3. Trimming shortened V by 6 bases and J by 1 base, and 7 bases separated the two germline ends. CDR3: CSVTESYEQYF. The CDR3 region has the DNA TGCAGCGTGACAGAGTCCTACGAGCAGTACTTC.

The V call is TRBV28, the J call TRBJ1-1; D is perhaps TRBD1 (5 bases). Germline assignment: CDR1 MDHEN and CDR2 SYDVKM. Trimming removed 5 bases from V and 5 bases from J, with 12 bases in between. The length of the CDR3 is 13 residues. The CDR3 spells CASSGGARTEAFF. CDR3 DNA: TGTGCCAGCAGTGGCGGGGCGAGGACTGAAGCTTTCTTT. Supplemented by reference TRBV28 and TRBJ1-1, the full variable domain reads DVKVTQSSRYLVKRTGEKVFLECVQDMDHENMFWYRQDPGLGLRLIYFSYDVKMKEKGDIPEGYSVSREKKERFSLILESASTNQTSMYLCASSGGARTEAFFGQGTRLTVV.

V and J are TRBV4-2 and TRBJ2-5; no clear D. Germline values: CDR1 LGHNA, CDR2 YNFKEQ. CDR3 length: 15 amino acids. Trimming pared 3 bases from V and 5 bases from J, leaving 16 bases between. The DNA for the CDR3 is TGTGCCAGCAGCCAGGGAAGGTCCCCACCGGAGACCCAGTACTTC. This codes for CASSQGRSPPETQYF.

The J gene is TRBJ1-1, the V gene TRBV10-3; D is perhaps TRBD1 (6 bases). The ends were cut back, 4 bases at V and 5 bases at J, with 14 bases in the middle. CDR3 length: 14 residues. The germline V gene encodes CDR1 ENHRY and CDR2 SYGVKD. The DNA of the CDR3 is TGTGCCATCAGTGTCCAAGGGGGATTAACTGAAGCTTTCTTT. This translates into CAISVQGGLTEAFF.

V usage is TRBV27 and J usage is TRBJ2-3; D may be TRBD1 or TRBD2 (5 bases each). This CDR3 has 17 residues. V was cut by 5 bases and J by 0 bases, with 18 bases left in between. The germline CDR1 and CDR2 sequences are MNHEY and SMNVEV (reference sequence). CDR3 sequence reads: CASSARVRATSTDTQYF. As DNA, the CDR3 is TGTGCCAGCAGTGCGCGGGTCAGGGCTACTAGCACAGATACGCAGTATTTT.

The chain couples TRBV7-9 to TRBJ2-5; D assignment may be TRBD1 or TRBD2 (5 bases each). From germline, CDR1 is SEHNR and CDR2 FQNEAQ (reference sequence). The CDR3 sequence is 16 residues long. V lost 0 bases to trimming and J lost 5 bases, with 16 bases between them. In DNA form, the CDR3 reads TGTGCCAGCAGCTTAGCGCTGGGGCACCGGAGGGAGACCCAGTACTTC. Translated: CASSLALGHRRETQYF.

The chain carries TRBV27 and TRBJ2-1; D is undetermined. Germline-derived CDR1 and CDR2 are MNHEY and SMNVEV (reference sequence). The length of the CDR3 is 15 residues. V dropped 3 bases and J dropped 6 bases, with 15 bases sitting between them. CDR3 DNA: TGTGCCAGCAGTTTTTTCCCAGGCGACCCCAATGAGCAGTTCTTC. Its protein is CASSFFPGDPNEQFF.

V gene TRBV6-7 combines with J gene TRBJ1-5; TRBD1 might be the D (6 bases). TRBV6-7 is given ORF status, its function remaining uncertain. The CDR3 covers 14 residues. Trimming cost V 0 bases and J 7 bases, with 10 bases left between them. CDR3 in DNA: TGTGCCAGCAGTTACTCTCGGGGGCACCAGCCCCAGCATTTT. Protein product: CASSYSRGHQPQHF.

The V and J genes are TRBV5-6 and TRBJ2-2; TRBD2 aligns across 9 bases. Trimming took 2 bases from V and 3 from J; bases not matched to a gene: 5. The CDR3 has 16 residues. The germline CDR1 and CDR2 sequences are SGHDT and YYEEEE. CDR3 coding DNA: TGTGCCAGCAGCTTTGTTGGGACTAGCTACACCGGGGAGCTGTTTTTT. It yields the protein CASSFVGTSYTGELFF.

This chain connects TRBV18 to TRBJ2-1; possible D gene TRBD2, 5 bases. The ends were cut back, 0 bases at V and 7 bases at J, with 10 bases in the middle. Germline values: CDR1 KGHSH, CDR2 LQKENI. There are 14 residues in the CDR3. CDR3: CASSPPGGRNEQFF. CDR3 coding DNA: TGTGCCAGCTCACCACCCGGAGGCAGGAATGAGCAGTTCTTC.

The gene calls are TRBV18 and TRBJ1-2; TRBD1 is a possible D gene (5 bases). Germline CDR1 KGHSH, CDR2 LQKENI. Deletions cut 0 bases from V and 4 bases from J, with 12 bases between. This CDR3 has 15 amino acids. The CDR3 DNA follows: TGTGCCAGCTCACCACCGGGGCAGGCCCCCTATGGCTACACCTTC. Amino acids: CASSPPGQAPYGYTF.

This clone was counted a few times. This chain joins TRBV10-3 and TRBJ2-3; D possibly matches TRBD1 or TRBD2 (5 bases each). The V end lost 6 bases, the J end lost 2 bases, and 12 bases lay between the germline ends. The CDR3 loop spans 14 amino acids. Germline V lookup: CDR1 ENHRY, CDR2 SYGVKD. CDR3 bases: TGTGCCATCAGACCCGGGACCAACACAGATACGCAGTATTTT. This encodes CAIRPGTNTDTQYF.

The chain couples TRBV20-1 to TRBJ1-4; maybe TRBD1 (6 bases). CDR3 size: 11 residues. Germline lookup yields CDR1 DFQATT and CDR2 SNEGSKA (reference sequence). CDR3 in amino acids: CARTAYEKLFF. CDR3 DNA sequence: TGCGCCAGGACAGCCTATGAAAAACTGTTTTTT.

CDR3 nucleotides: TGCGCCAGCAGCTTGGCTGTCAGGGGGCTCGGAAACACCATATATTTT. Amino acid sequence: CASSLAVRGLGNTIYF. The rearrangement joins TRBV5-1 to TRBJ1-3, with TRBD1 matching 8 bases. There are 16 residues in the CDR3. The trim removed 0 bases at V and 4 bases at J, leaving 6 bases unmatched. Germline CDR1 reads SGHRS; CDR2 reads YFSETQ. Filled out from reference TRBV5-1 and TRBJ1-3, the complete variable domain reads KAGVTQTPRYLIKTRGQQVTLSCSPISGHRSVSWYQQTPGQGLQFLFEYFSETQRNKGNFPGRFSGRQFSNSRSEMNVSTLELGDSALYLCASSLAVRGLGNTIYFGEGSWLTVV.

The chain uses TRBV10-3 and TRBJ1-1; a possible D gene is TRBD1 (5 bases). This CDR3 comprises 15 residues. The germline CDR1 and CDR2 sequences are ENHRY and SYGVKD. V lost 2 bases, J lost 1 base, and 11 bases lay in between. The CDR3 spells CAISEAGPPNTEAFF. Written as DNA, the CDR3 is TGTGCCATCAGTGAGGCGGGACCGCCGAACACTGAAGCTTTCTTT.

This clone has a single count. The chain joins TRBV7-3 to TRBJ2-7, with TRBD2 as a possible D gene (6 bases). Germline lookup yields CDR1 SGHTA and CDR2 FQGTGA. Trimming removed 6 bases at V and 0 bases at J, with 9 bases between. The CDR3 is 13 amino acids. The CDR3 coding sequence is TGTGCCAGCAGTAGCGGTAGCTCCTACGAGCAGTACTTC. Translation gives CASSSGSSYEQYF.

Here the CDR3 DNA reads TGTGCCAGCAGTCCCGGGACAGGACTCTACGAGCAGTACTTC. It specifies CASSPGTGLYEQYF. The rearrangement joins TRBV28 to TRBJ2-7; 8 bases align to TRBD1. V shed 5 bases and J 3 bases; nucleotides not matched to a gene: 6. Per the germline V gene, CDR1 is MDHEN and CDR2 is SYDVKM. This CDR3 has 14 residues.

The J gene is TRBJ2-1, the V gene TRBV4-2, with D perhaps TRBD1 (5 bases). The CDR3 contains 14 residues. V lost 1 base and J lost 7, with 11 bases in between. Germline assignment: CDR1 LGHNA and CDR2 YNFKEQ. The CDR3 DNA sequence: TGTGCCAGCAGCCAAGTACAGGAAGAGAATGAGCAGTTCTTC. Its protein is CASSQVQEENEQFF.

V is TRBV15 and J is TRBJ1-1, with 7 bases fitting TRBD1. This CDR3 contains 16 residues. Germline lookup yields CDR1 LNHNV and CDR2 YYDKDF (reference sequence). Trimming at V came to 0 bases and at J to 2 bases, leaving 6 bases not matched to a gene. The CDR3 DNA sequence: TGTGCCACCAGCAGAGACTATGGGACAGCTAACACTGAAGCTTTCTTT. Its protein is CATSRDYGTANTEAFF.

This sequence joins TRBV9 and TRBJ1-4, with TRBD1 identical over 8 bases. The ends lost 0 bases at V and 7 bases at J; junction bases unmatched: 5. CDR1 is SGDLS and CDR2 is YYNGEE in the germline V gene. The CDR3 covers 15 residues. DNA for the CDR3: TGTGCCAGCAGCGTAGCTCAGGGGGCGGGTGAAAAACTGTTTTTT. This gives the protein CASSVAQGAGEKLFF.

This clone was recorded once. CDR3 nucleotides: TGTGCCAGCAGCGCCGGACGGGACCTTAATGAAAAACTGTTTTTT. It yields the protein CASSAGRDLNEKLFF. This sequence joins TRBV11-1 and TRBJ1-4, with D possibly TRBD1 on 5 matching bases. The germline V gene encodes CDR1 SGHAT and CDR2 FQDESV (reference sequence). Trimming shortened V by 5 bases and J by 4 bases, and 14 bases separated the two germline ends. The CDR3 covers 15 residues.

This clone has only a few counts. This rearrangement joins TRBV27 to TRBJ2-7; TRBD1 matches at 8 bases. The CDR3 extends over 14 amino acids. V lost 5 bases, J lost 4 bases, and 7 bases stayed unmatched. Germline CDR1 is MNHEY and CDR2 is SMNVEV (reference sequence). Here the CDR3 DNA reads TGTGCCAGCAGTAAGAGGCAGGGGGCTTACGAGCAGTACTTC. Its translation is CASSKRQGAYEQYF.

The chain couples TRBV30 to TRBJ1-2; D is uncertain. The V end was cut by 5 bases, the J end by 4 bases, with 14 bases between. In germline, CDR1 is GTSNPN, CDR2 SVGIG (reference sequence). The CDR3 contains 13 residues. CDR3 sequence: CAWGPHPPYGYTF. In DNA, the CDR3 is TGTGCCTGGGGACCACACCCGCCCTATGGCTACACCTTC.

V gene TRBV10-3 combines with J gene TRBJ2-7; TRBD2 agrees at 9 bases. The CDR3 has 14 amino acids. Germline CDR1 reads ENHRY; CDR2 reads SYGVKD. V was clipped by 8 bases and J by 0 bases; unmatched bases: 5. The CDR3 sequence is CAIGGSGSSYEQYF. Here the CDR3 DNA reads TGTGCCATCGGCGGTAGCGGGAGCTCCTACGAGCAGTACTTC.